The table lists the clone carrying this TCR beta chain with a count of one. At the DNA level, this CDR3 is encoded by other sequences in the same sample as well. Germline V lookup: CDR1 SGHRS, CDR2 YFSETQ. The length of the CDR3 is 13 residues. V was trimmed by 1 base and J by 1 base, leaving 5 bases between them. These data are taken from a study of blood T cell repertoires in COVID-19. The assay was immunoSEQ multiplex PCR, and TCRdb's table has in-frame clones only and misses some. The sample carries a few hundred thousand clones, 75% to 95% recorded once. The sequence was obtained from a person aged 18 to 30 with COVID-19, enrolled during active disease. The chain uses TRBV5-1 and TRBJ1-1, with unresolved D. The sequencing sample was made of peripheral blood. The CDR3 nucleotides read TGCGCCAGCAGCTTGACGGGGAACACTGAAGCTTTCTTT. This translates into CASSLTGNTEAFF.